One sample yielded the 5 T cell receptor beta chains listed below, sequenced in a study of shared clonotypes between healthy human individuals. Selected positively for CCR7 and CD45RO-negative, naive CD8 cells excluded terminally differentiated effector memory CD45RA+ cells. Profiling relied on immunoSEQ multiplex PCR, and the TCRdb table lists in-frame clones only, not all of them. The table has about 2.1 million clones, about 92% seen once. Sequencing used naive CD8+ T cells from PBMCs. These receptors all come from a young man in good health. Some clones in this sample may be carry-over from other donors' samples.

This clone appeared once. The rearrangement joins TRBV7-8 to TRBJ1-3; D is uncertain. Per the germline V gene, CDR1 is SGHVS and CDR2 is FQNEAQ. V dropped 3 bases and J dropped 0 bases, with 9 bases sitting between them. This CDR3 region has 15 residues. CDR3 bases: TGTGCCAGCAGCTTCGGACGGAGCTCTGGAAACACCATATATTTT. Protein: CASSFGRSSGNTIYF.

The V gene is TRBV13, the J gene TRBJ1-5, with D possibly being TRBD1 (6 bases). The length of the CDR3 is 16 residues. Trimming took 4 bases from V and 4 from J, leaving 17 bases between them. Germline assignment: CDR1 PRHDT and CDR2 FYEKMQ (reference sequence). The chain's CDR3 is CASSSRTEGQNQPQHF. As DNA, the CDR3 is TGTGCCAGCAGCTCCCGGACAGAGGGTCAAAATCAGCCCCAGCATTTT.

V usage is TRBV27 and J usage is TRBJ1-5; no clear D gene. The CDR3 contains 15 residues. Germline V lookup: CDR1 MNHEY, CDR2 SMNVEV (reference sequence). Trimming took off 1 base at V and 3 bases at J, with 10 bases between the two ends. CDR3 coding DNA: TGTGCCAGCAGTTTATATGGAGAAGCCAATCAGCCCCAGCATTTT. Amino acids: CASSLYGEANQPQHF.

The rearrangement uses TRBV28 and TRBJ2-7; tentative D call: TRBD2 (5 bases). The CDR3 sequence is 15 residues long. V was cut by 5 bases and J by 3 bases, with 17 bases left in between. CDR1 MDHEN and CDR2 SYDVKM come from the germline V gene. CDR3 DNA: TGTGCCAGCAGTACACCGAGGGCACCAGACTACGAGCAGTACTTC. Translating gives CASSTPRAPDYEQYF.

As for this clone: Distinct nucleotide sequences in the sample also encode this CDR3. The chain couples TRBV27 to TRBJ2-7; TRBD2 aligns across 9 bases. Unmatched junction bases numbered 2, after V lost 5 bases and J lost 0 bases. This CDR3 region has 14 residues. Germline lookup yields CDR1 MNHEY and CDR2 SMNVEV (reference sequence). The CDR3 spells CASSSGRSSYEQYF. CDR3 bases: TGTGCCAGCAGTAGCGGGAGGTCCTCCTACGAGCAGTACTTC.